The clone carrying this T cell receptor beta chain was seen a single time. This sample is drawn from a study of blood T cell repertoires in COVID-19. Across the whole study: Donors in the United States, Italy and Spain gave samples during acute or convalescent COVID-19. The analysed material was cDNA or gDNA that came from T cells, B-cell-depleted T cells, or PBMCs.

V gave up 3 bases and J gave up 8 bases; unmatched junction bases: 10. CDR3 length: 15 residues. Germline V gene data show CDR1 as ENHRY and CDR2 as SYGVKD. Authors' methods: Amplified reference gene primers provided the basis for estimating nucleated cell counts. Method: immunoSEQ multiplex PCR; TCRdb's copy keeps in-frame clones and lacks some. Clone size and the V and J calls come from that table; the DNA yielded D and trimming. The sample lists around 87,000 clones; about 76% were seen once. Source material: peripheral blood. The receptor comes from a woman older than 75 with acute or convalescent COVID-19. The chain recombines TRBV10-3 with TRBJ2-4; 7 nucleotides match TRBD1. In nucleotides, the CDR3 is TGTGCCATCAGTGATTCGAGGGACAGCTCTTACATTCAGTACTTC. Residues: CAISDSRDSSYIQYF.